The source of this T cell receptor beta chain is a study of blood T cell repertoires in COVID-19. Study-level background: Samples taken during acute and convalescent COVID-19 were collected in the United States, Italy and Spain.

This clone appeared a single time. Enrollment of patients from Seattle took place during active infection, with longitudinal follow-up. Germline V gene lookup returns CDR1 GTSNPN and CDR2 SVGIG (reference sequence). The CDR3 contains 12 residues. Trimming took off 5 bases at V and 0 bases at J, with 7 bases between the two ends. In the original analysis: Estimation of nucleated cell counts relied on the amplification of reference gene primers. Measured with immunoSEQ multiplex PCR; TCRdb has only the in-frame clones, and not every one. From that table come the V and J calls and clone size; the DNA was used to work out D and trimming. The sample has some 160,000 clones, approximately 84% seen once.

The clonotype was recovered from a woman older than 75 with COVID-19, enrolled during active disease. The V gene is TRBV30, the J gene TRBJ1-1; no clear D gene. Material: peripheral blood. DNA for the CDR3: TGTGCCTGGGGACCTGTGAACACTGAAGCTTTCTTT. This sequence encodes CAWGPVNTEAFF.